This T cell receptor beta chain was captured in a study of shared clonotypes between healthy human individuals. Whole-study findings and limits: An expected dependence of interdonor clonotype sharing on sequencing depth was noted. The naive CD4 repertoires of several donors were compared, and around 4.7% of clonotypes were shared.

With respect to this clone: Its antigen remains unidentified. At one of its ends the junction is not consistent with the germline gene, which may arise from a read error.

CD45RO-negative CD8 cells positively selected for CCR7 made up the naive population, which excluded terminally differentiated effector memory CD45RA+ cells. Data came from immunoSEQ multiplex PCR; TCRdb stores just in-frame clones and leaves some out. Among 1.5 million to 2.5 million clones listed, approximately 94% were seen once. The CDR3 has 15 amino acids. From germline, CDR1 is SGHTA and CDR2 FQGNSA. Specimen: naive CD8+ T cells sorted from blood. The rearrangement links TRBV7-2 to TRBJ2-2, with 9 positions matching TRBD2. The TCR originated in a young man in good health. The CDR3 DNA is TGTGCCAGCAGCGTACCCCTAGCGGGACACCGGGGAGCTGTTTTT. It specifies CASSVPLAGHRGAVF.